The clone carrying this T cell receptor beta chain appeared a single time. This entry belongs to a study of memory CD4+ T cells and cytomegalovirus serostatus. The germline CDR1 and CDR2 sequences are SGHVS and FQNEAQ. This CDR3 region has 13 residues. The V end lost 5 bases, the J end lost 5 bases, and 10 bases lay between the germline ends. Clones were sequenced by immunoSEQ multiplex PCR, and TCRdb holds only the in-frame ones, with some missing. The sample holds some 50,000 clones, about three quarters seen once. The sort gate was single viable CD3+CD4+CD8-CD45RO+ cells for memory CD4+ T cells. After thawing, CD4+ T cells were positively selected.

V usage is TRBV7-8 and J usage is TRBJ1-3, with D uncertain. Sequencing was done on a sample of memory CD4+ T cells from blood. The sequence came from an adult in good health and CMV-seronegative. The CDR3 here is CASSPSFRNTIYF. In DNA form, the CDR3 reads TGTGCCAGCAGCCCGTCCTTTAGAAACACCATATATTTT.